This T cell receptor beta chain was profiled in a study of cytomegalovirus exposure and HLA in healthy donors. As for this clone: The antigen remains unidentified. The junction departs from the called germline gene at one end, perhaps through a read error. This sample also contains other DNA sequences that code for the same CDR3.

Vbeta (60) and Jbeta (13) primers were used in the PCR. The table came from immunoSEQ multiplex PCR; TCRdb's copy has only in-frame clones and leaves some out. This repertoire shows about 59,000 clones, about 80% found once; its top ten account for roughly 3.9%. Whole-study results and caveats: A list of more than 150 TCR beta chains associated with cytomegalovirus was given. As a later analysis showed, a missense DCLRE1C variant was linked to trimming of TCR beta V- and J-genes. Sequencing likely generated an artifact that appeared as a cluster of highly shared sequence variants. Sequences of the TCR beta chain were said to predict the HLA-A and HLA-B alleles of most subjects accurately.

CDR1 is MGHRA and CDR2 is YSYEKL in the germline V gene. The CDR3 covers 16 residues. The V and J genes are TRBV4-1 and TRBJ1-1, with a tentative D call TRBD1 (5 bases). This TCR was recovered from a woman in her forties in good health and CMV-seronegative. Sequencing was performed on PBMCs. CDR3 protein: CASSQLAGTANTEAFF. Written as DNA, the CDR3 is TGCGCCAGCAGCCAATTGGCAGGGACTGCGAACACCGAAGCTTTCTTT.